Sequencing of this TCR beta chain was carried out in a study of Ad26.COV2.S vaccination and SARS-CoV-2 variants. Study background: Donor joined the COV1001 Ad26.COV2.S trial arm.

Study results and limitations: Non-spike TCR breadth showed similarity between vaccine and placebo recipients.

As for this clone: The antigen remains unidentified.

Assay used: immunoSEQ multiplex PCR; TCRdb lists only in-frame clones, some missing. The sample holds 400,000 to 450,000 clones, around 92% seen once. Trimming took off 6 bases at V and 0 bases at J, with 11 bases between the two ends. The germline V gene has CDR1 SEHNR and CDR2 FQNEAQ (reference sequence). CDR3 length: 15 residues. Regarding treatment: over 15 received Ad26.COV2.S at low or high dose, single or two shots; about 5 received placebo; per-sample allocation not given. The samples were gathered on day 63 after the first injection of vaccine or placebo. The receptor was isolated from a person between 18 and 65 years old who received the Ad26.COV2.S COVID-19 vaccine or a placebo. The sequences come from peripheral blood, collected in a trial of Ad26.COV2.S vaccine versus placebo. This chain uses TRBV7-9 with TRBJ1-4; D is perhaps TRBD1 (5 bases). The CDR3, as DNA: TGTGCCAGCAGTTTTAAACAGGCAACTAATGAAAAACTGTTTTTT. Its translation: CASSFKQATNEKLFF.